One sample yielded the 25 T cell receptor beta chains listed below, sequenced in a study of blood T cell repertoires in COVID-19. Data came from immunoSEQ multiplex PCR; TCRdb stores just in-frame clones and leaves some out. The sample shows some 180,000 clones, around 90% of them seen only once. Sequencing was done on a sample of peripheral blood. These receptors all stem from a man aged 55 to 70 with active or convalescent COVID-19.

The chain joins TRBV5-4 to TRBJ1-2, with D perhaps TRBD1 (5 bases). The CDR3 totals 16 residues. With 0 bases removed from V and 4 bases from J, the gap between germline ends came to 16 bases. Germline lookup yields CDR1 SGHNT and CDR2 YYREEE (reference sequence). The CDR3 DNA is TGTGCCAGCAGCTTGGGAGGACAAAATAGGGTCTATGGCTACACCTTC. Amino acid sequence: CASSLGGQNRVYGYTF.

The chain uses TRBV18 and TRBJ1-2; D is uncertain. CDR1 is KGHSH and CDR2 is LQKENI in the germline V gene. This CDR3 region has 16 residues. V was pared by 3 bases and J by 1 base, with 15 bases between. The CDR3 DNA follows: TGTGCCAGCTCACCCTTCGACATCGCCTTTAACTATGGCTACACCTTC. Translation: CASSPFDIAFNYGYTF.

This chain uses TRBV5-6 with TRBJ2-5, with 10 bases identical to TRBD2. The length of the CDR3 is 15 residues. Germline V gene sequence: CDR1 SGHDT, CDR2 YYEEEE. V lost 0 bases, J lost 4 bases, and 3 bases stayed unmatched. CDR3 residues: CASSLGLAGVETQYF. CDR3 coding DNA: TGTGCCAGCAGCTTGGGGCTAGCGGGGGTAGAGACCCAGTACTTC.

This rearrangement joins TRBV19 to TRBJ1-5, with D possibly matching TRBD1 (6 bases). This CDR3 spans 16 amino acids. The germline gives CDR1 LNHDA, CDR2 SQIVND (reference sequence). V lost 7 bases and J 3 bases, leaving 19 bases between the germline ends. This chain's CDR3 is CASTLRGGSNNQPQHF. DNA of the CDR3: TGTGCCAGTACCTTGAGGGGGGGGTCGAACAATCAGCCCCAGCATTTT.

The table lists this clone with a count of one. V and J are TRBV5-1 and TRBJ1-2; D remains unclear. CDR1 SGHRS and CDR2 YFSETQ come from the germline V gene. The CDR3 length is 16 residues. V shed 2 bases and J shed 4 bases, with 18 bases lying between them. The CDR3 sequence is CASSFTQDEGPYGYTF. Written as DNA, the CDR3 is TGCGCCAGCAGCTTCACCCAAGATGAGGGCCCCTATGGCTACACCTTC.

The chain combines TRBV5-5 with TRBJ1-2, with TRBD1 as a possible D gene (6 bases). CDR3 size: 15 residues. Trimming left V 4 bases short and J 4 bases short, with 17 bases between. Germline V gives CDR1 SGHKS, CDR2 YYEKEE (reference sequence). The CDR3 reads CASSGAGTTVYGYTF. The CDR3 DNA reads as TGTGCCAGCAGCGGAGCCGGGACAACAGTCTATGGCTACACCTTC.

The CDR3 DNA reads as TGCGCCAGCAGCTTGAATGCGCGGGGGGGCTTCCCTGGCGAGCAGTACTTC. It translates to CASSLNARGGFPGEQYF. The chain employs TRBV5-1 and TRBJ2-7; TRBD2 matches at 9 bases. J gave up 6 bases and V 1 base, and 14 bases lay outside the gene matches. The germline V gene encodes CDR1 SGHRS and CDR2 YFSETQ. CDR3 length: 17 residues.

J is TRBJ1-5 and V is TRBV4-1; D not resolved. With 2 bases removed from V and 6 bases from J, the gap between germline ends came to 8 bases. Germline lookup yields CDR1 MGHRA and CDR2 YSYEKL. There are 13 residues in the CDR3. CDR3 nucleotides: TGCGCCAGCAGCCAACCGGGAGGTCAGCCCCAGCATTTT. Residues: CASSQPGGQPQHF.

This sequence joins TRBV7-9 and TRBJ2-2; D is possibly TRBD2 (5 bases). With 3 bases removed from V and 5 bases from J, the gap between germline ends came to 13 bases. CDR1 and CDR2 from the germline V gene are SEHNR and FQNEAQ (reference sequence). CDR3 size: 15 residues. CDR3 region: CASSFDQWRTGELFF. The CDR3 DNA sequence: TGTGCCAGCAGCTTTGATCAATGGAGGACCGGGGAGCTGTTTTTT.

This chain links TRBV5-1 with TRBJ1-3; TRBD1 might be the D (5 bases). Trimming took 4 bases from V and 0 from J, leaving 14 bases between them. CDR3 size: 16 residues. Germline V gene lookup returns CDR1 SGHRS and CDR2 YFSETQ. The CDR3: CASSPTGLSSGNTIYF. DNA for the CDR3: TGCGCCAGCAGCCCAACAGGCCTTAGCTCTGGAAACACCATATATTTT.

This rearrangement joins TRBV5-4 to TRBJ2-1; 11 nucleotides match TRBD2. CDR1 is SGHNT, CDR2 YYREEE, per germline (reference sequence). CDR3 length: 18 amino acids. V trimming: 2 bases; J trimming: 4 bases; junction bases outside the gene matches: 11. CDR3 sequence reads: CASSLASGGLGIYNEQFF. CDR3 in DNA: TGTGCCAGCAGCTTAGCTAGCGGGGGGCTCGGAATTTACAATGAGCAGTTCTTC.

This rearrangement joins TRBV18 to TRBJ1-2; D perhaps matches TRBD1 (5 bases). V was pared by 3 bases and J by 8 bases, with 13 bases between. This CDR3 is 13 amino acids long. Germline V gene sequence: CDR1 KGHSH, CDR2 LQKENI. The CDR3 coding sequence is TGTGCCAGCTCACCCTGGGAGGGGCGAGGCTACACCTTC. As protein: CASSPWEGRGYTF.

This clone showed up just a few times. This chain's CDR3 is CASSARQGSTYEQYF. The CDR3 DNA reads as TGCGCCAGCAGCGCGAGACAGGGTTCGACCTACGAGCAGTACTTC. The chain uses TRBV5-1 and TRBJ2-7; 7 bases are a match to TRBD1. J gave up 2 bases and V 4 bases, and 9 bases lay outside the gene matches. CDR3 length: 15 amino acids. Germline V gene sequence: CDR1 SGHRS, CDR2 YFSETQ. The full variable domain, rest sourced from reference TRBV5-1 and TRBJ2-7, is KAGVTQTPRYLIKTRGQQVTLSCSPISGHRSVSWYQQTPGQGLQFLFEYFSETQRNKGNFPGRFSGRQFSNSRSEMNVSTLELGDSALYLCASSARQGSTYEQYFGPGTRLTVT.

This chain links TRBV4-2 with TRBJ1-2, with 9 nucleotides matching TRBD1. The CDR3 is 15 amino acids. Trimming at V came to 8 bases and at J to 3 bases, leaving 10 bases not matched to a gene. CDR1 and CDR2 (germline): LGHNA, YNFKEQ. The CDR3 reads CASLKQGAGDYGYTF. The DNA of the CDR3 is TGTGCCAGCCTTAAACAGGGGGCTGGCGACTATGGCTACACCTTC.

This chain connects TRBV6-5 to TRBJ1-6, with no clear D. Germline lookup yields CDR1 MNHEY and CDR2 SVGAGI. Trimming removed 6 bases at V and 9 bases at J, with 12 bases between. The CDR3 has 13 amino acids. CDR3 coding DNA: TGTGCCAGCAGCGTTTCTTCGGGTTCACCCCTCCACTTT. Translated: CASSVSSGSPLHF.

A remark on this clone: This sample also contains other DNA sequences that code for the same CDR3. The rearrangement joins TRBV2 to TRBJ2-2; D gene uncertain. Germline V CDR1 and CDR2: SNHLY, FYNNEI. Trimming removed 6 bases from V and 2 bases from J, with 10 bases in between. This CDR3 region has 14 residues. Here the CDR3 reads CASRPDSNTGELFF. The CDR3 nucleotides are TGTGCCAGCAGACCCGACTCAAACACCGGGGAGCTGTTTTTT.

The V call is TRBV7-9, the J call TRBJ1-2; D gene uncertain. The CDR3 consists of 13 residues. Per the germline V gene, CDR1 is SEHNR and CDR2 is FQNEAQ (reference sequence). V gave up 0 bases and J gave up 4 bases, with 6 bases separating them. Here the CDR3 reads CASSLAGSYGYTF. In nucleotides, the CDR3 is TGTGCCAGCAGCTTAGCGGGGAGCTATGGCTACACCTTC.

The CDR3 reads CASSSPTDRGVQETQYF. The CDR3 coding sequence is TGCGCCAGCAGCTCCCCTACGGACAGGGGTGTTCAAGAGACCCAGTACTTC. J is TRBJ2-5 and V is TRBV5-1; 9 bases match TRBD1. Germline CDR1 SGHRS, CDR2 YFSETQ. V lost 3 bases and J lost 2; bases outside the gene matches: 11. The CDR3 length is 17 residues.

This clone came up once. The chain employs TRBV6-2 or TRBV6-3 and TRBJ1-5; 8 bases are shared with TRBD1. CDR1 and CDR2 (germline): MNHEY, SVGEGT. CDR3 size: 15 residues. V lost 4 bases to trimming and J lost 7 bases; unmatched junction nucleotides: 9. The CDR3 coding sequence is TGTGCCAGCAGTTTTGGACAGGGCTTTCGACAGCCCCAGCATTTT. Protein: CASSFGQGFRQPQHF.

J is TRBJ2-1 and V is TRBV12-3 or TRBV12-4; a possible D gene is TRBD2 (6 bases). The CDR3 loop spans 13 amino acids. The V and J ends lost 6 bases and 8 bases respectively, with 14 bases between them. The CDR3 protein is CASRRDPVHEQFF. Written as DNA, the CDR3 is TGTGCCAGCAGGCGGGACCCCGTCCATGAGCAGTTCTTC.

V gene TRBV12-3 or TRBV12-4 combines with J gene TRBJ1-4; 10 positions agree with TRBD1. The CDR3 is made up of 12 amino acids. V lost 5 bases to trimming and J lost 13 bases; unmatched junction nucleotides: 4. The CDR3 protein is CASSLGDRGLFF. CDR3 DNA sequence: TGTGCCAGCAGTCTGGGGGACAGGGGACTGTTTTTT.

This chain connects TRBV5-4 to TRBJ2-6; tentatively, D is TRBD1 (7 bases). CDR1 is SGHNT, CDR2 YYREEE, per germline (reference sequence). Trimming removed 3 bases at V and 3 bases at J, with 13 bases between. The CDR3 spans 16 residues. The CDR3 here is CASSWAGGGGANVLTF. For the CDR3, the DNA is TGTGCCAGCAGCTGGGCAGGGGGAGGTGGGGCCAACGTCCTGACTTTC.

The chain has TRBV6-5 and TRBJ2-5; TRBD1 agrees at 7 bases. Germline trimming cut 6 bases from V and 5 bases from J; bases unmatched to any gene: 9. Germline V CDR1 and CDR2: MNHEY, SVGAGI. This CDR3 contains 14 residues. For the CDR3, the DNA is TGTGCCAGCAGAAGTGTAGGGGGCGAGGAGACCCAGTACTTC. Residues: CASRSVGGEETQYF.

The chain couples TRBV7-3 to TRBJ1-5, with D hard to call. Germline values: CDR1 SGHTA, CDR2 FQGTGA. V lost 2 bases to trimming and J lost 1 base, with 12 bases between them. CDR3 length equals 16 residues. The CDR3 sequence is CASSLLLQNSNQPQHF. CDR3 sequence (DNA): TGTGCCAGCAGCTTATTACTACAAAACAGCAATCAGCCCCAGCATTTT.

This sequence joins TRBV7-3 and TRBJ1-5; the match to TRBD1 covers 12 bases. This CDR3 contains 16 residues. The trim removed 6 bases at V and 6 bases at J, leaving 9 bases unmatched. The V gene's germline CDR1 is SGHTA and CDR2 FQGTGA. CDR3 nucleotide sequence: TGTGCCAGCAGTCCACCGGGACAGGGGGCGGGTCAGCCCCAGCATTTT. This codes for CASSPPGQGAGQPQHF.